The text below deals with one T cell receptor beta chain. This clone was counted ten times or more. Its antigen is currently not known. Base qualities are not recorded, but no much larger clone differs from it by a single base. This entry is derived from a study of metastatic and nonmetastatic thyroid tumors (dated by TCRdb to about 2020). About the study as a whole: Repertoires were compared across peripheral blood and tumor or nodule tissue samples from malignant and benign thyroid patients. Broader findings and caveats from the paper: In both blood and tumor samples, TCR beta diversity was reported to be significantly higher in malignant tumors than in benign nodules.

Preparation of the library involved PCR. The instrument given in TCRdb is Illumina HiSeq 4000. High-throughput sequencing was used to profile the TCR beta-chain CDR3 region of each patient. The paper's data handling went like this. CDR3 differences across clinicopathological groups were used to build a classifier for discriminating distant-metastatic papillary thyroid cancer patients. The Shannon index was used to assess repertoire diversity, and the Morisita-Horn index was used to assess tumor-blood repertoire similarity. TCRdb's own reprocessing of the public reads used fastp at Q25 and MiXCR and kept productive beta chains. The V and J calls shown here were made by TCRdb, not taken from the authors' results. Within this sample are under 35,000 clones, with over 20% of them counted one time only. The ten largest make up just over 14% of the sample. No treatment had been received by any patient before thyroid surgery. The study retrospectively analysed patient clinical samples collected from the early 2010s to the late 2010s using T-cell receptor beta sequencing.

This receptor was taken from a female donor with papillary thyroid cancer or a benign thyroid nodule (not recorded which). Some clones in this sample may be carry-over from other donors' samples. Sequences were obtained from blood.

The DNA sequence reads TGCGCCAGCAGCCCAGGATCTTCAGGGTTTGGAAACACCATATATTTT. Translated, this gives CASSPGSSGFGNTIYF. The V and J genes are TRBV4-1 and TRBJ1-3; a tentative D call is TRBD1 (5 bases match). Per the germline V gene, MGHRA is the CDR1 and YSYEKL is the CDR2. The CDR3 measures 16 amino acids from cysteine to phenylalanine. Solely the CDR3 DNA is kept, with 48 bases framed from the first base. V is cut by 4 bases and J by 3 bases, and the space between the germline ends is 16 bases.